The clone carrying this T cell receptor beta chain was observed a single time. TCR beta was sequenced from blood CD8+ and CD4+ T cells. Included as multiple sclerosis controls were treatment-naive patients who had stable or active relapsing-remitting disease. TEMRA cells were FACS-enriched, while CD8+ and CD4+ T cells were negatively isolated. Reverse transcription of roughly 0.45 to 1 ug RNA was performed with random hexamers. An immunoSEQ multiplex PCR amplified TCR beta CDR3 over 54 Vbeta and 13 Jbeta. TCRdb re-called the immunoSEQ multiplex PCR reads through MiXCR, storing one row per CDR3 protein. The sample gives 300,000 to 350,000 distinct CDR3 sequences, 90% to 95% of which show up once; about 0.07% is in the top ten. This CDR3 region has 17 residues. Germline loops: CDR1 LGHNA, CDR2 YNFKEQ. Trimming shortened V by 0 bases and J by 5 bases, and 19 bases separated the two germline ends. The record originates from a study of CD8 T cells in Susac syndrome.

Sequencing was carried out using CD4+ T cells from PBMCs. This receptor was taken from a human donor with multiple sclerosis. The chain combines TRBV4-2 with TRBJ2-5, with D possibly TRBD2 on 6 matching bases. CDR3 bases: TGTGCCAGCAGCCAAGATTTCGGAGGGCGCTTGGGGGAGACCCAGTACTTC. The encoded protein is CASSQDFGGRLGETQYF.